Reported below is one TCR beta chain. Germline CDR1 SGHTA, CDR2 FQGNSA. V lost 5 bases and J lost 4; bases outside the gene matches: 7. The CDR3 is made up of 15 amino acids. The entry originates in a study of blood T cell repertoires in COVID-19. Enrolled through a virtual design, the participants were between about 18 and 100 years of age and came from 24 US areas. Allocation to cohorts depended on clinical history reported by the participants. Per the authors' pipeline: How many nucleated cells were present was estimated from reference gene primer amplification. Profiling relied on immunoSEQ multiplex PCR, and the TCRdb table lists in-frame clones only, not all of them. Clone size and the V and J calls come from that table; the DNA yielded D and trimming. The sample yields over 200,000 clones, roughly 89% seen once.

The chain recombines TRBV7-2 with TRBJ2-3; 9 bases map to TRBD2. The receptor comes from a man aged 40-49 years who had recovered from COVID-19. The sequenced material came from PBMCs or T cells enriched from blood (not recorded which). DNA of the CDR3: TGTGCCAGCAGCACACCTAGCGGGGTCTCAGATACGCAGTATTTT. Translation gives CASSTPSGVSDTQYF.